This TCR beta chain was documented in a study of OX40 agonist ivuxolimab in advanced cancers. Study as a whole: In three patients, partial responses were observed, one with hepatocellular carcinoma and two with cutaneous melanoma.

On cycle 4 day 1 and cycle 7 day 1, as well as at baseline, blood was sampled. Findings and caveats of the study: At 0.1 to 3.0 mg/kg, clonal expansion of CD4+ and CD8+ blood T cells had occurred by week 6.

Repertoires were generated with immunoSEQ multiplex PCR, while TCRdb's copy carries only in-frame clones and drops some. The data hold approximately 70,000 clones, with 75% to 95% observed a single time. For this clone: Its antigen is as yet unknown.

The source was CD4+ or CD8+ T cells sorted from blood, collected in a trial of the OX40 agonist ivuxolimab. The receptor comes from an adult with an advanced solid tumor such as melanoma, head and neck, liver or kidney cancer.

DNA of the CDR3: TGTGCCAGCAGCCCGGGAGTACTCTACGAGCAGTACTTC. This gives the protein CASSPGVLYEQYF. This chain links TRBV6-5 with TRBJ2-7, with a weak D call TRBD2 (6 bases). CDR3 length equals 13 residues. Germline V CDR1 and CDR2: MNHEY, SVGAGI. V was shortened by 6 bases and J by 3 bases, with 12 bases between the two germline ends.